This entry lists 6 T cell receptor beta chains sequenced from one sample in a study of cytomegalovirus exposure and HLA in healthy donors. PCR employed 60 Vbeta and 13 Jbeta primers. The assay was immunoSEQ multiplex PCR, and TCRdb's table has in-frame clones only and misses some. The sample records over 85,000 clones, 76% being singletons. Source material: PBMCs. These receptors all come from a man between 40 and 49 years old in good health and CMV-seronegative.

The chain uses TRBV6-1 and TRBJ2-3, with D tentatively TRBD1 (5 bases). Trimming shortened V by 4 bases and J by 0 bases, and 11 bases separated the two germline ends. CDR3 length: 15 residues. Germline CDR1 is MNHNS and CDR2 is SASEGT. The CDR3 spells CASSGRTTSTDTQYF. The CDR3 nucleotides read TGTGCCAGCAGTGGACGGACAACTAGCACAGATACGCAGTATTTT.

The chain is built from TRBV11-2 and TRBJ1-3, with unresolved D. Germline-derived CDR1 and CDR2 are SGHAT and FQNNGV. Trimming took off 5 bases at V and 2 bases at J, with 13 bases between the two ends. There are 15 residues in the CDR3. The CDR3 bases are TGTGCCAGCAGCCGTCTTTGGGCCACTGGAAACACCATATATTTT. It encodes CASSRLWATGNTIYF.

V usage is TRBV6-1 and J usage is TRBJ1-1; 8 nucleotides align to TRBD1. Germline V CDR1 and CDR2: MNHNS, SASEGT. CDR3 length: 14 amino acids. The V gene end was trimmed by 3 bases and the J gene end by 1 base; junction bases not matched to a gene: 1. CDR3 sequence reads: CASSDRGQNTEAFF. The CDR3 region has the DNA TGTGCCAGCAGTGACAGGGGGCAGAACACTGAAGCTTTCTTT.

This clone was seen only a few times. The rearrangement uses TRBV28 and TRBJ2-4, with TRBD1 as a possible D gene (5 bases). Germline V gene sequence: CDR1 MDHEN, CDR2 SYDVKM. V was clipped by 3 bases and J by 8 bases, with 14 bases between them. This CDR3 is built from 14 residues. The CDR3 nucleotides read TGTGCCAGCAGTTTTCTTCTCCTAGGGGACATTCAGTACTTC. Protein sequence: CASSFLLLGDIQYF. The full variable domain, rest sourced from reference TRBV28 and TRBJ2-4, is DVKVTQSSRYLVKRTGEKVFLECVQDMDHENMFWYRQDPGLGLRLIYFSYDVKMKEKGDIPEGYSVSREKKERFSLILESASTNQTSMYLCASSFLLLGDIQYFGAGTRLSVL.

The chain carries TRBV5-4 and TRBJ2-1, with 10 bases lining up with TRBD2. The V gene's germline CDR1 is SGHNT and CDR2 YYREEE (reference sequence). The CDR3 consists of 15 residues. The junction had 8 bases not matched to a gene; V was cut back by 5 bases and J by 6 bases. In DNA form, the CDR3 reads TGTGCCAGCAGGTTCGGACTAGCGGATCTCAATGAGCAGTTCTTC. As protein: CASRFGLADLNEQFF.

The V and J genes are TRBV27 and TRBJ2-3; 15 bases agree with TRBD2. The V and J ends lost 4 bases and 5 bases, in that order; junction bases with no gene match: 4. The CDR3 has 16 residues. The V gene's germline CDR1 is MNHEY and CDR2 SMNVEV (reference sequence). The CDR3 protein is CASSSRTSGRVDTQYF. DNA of the CDR3: TGTGCCAGCAGTTCGCGGACTAGCGGGAGGGTAGATACGCAGTATTTT.